Below are 5 T cell receptor beta chains sequenced from a single sample in a study of shared T cell receptors in the human thymus. Libraries were prepared by immunoSEQ multiplex PCR; TCRdb keeps only in-frame clonotypes and omits some of them. The data hold approximately 660,000 clones, with roughly 90% observed a single time. This sample also appeared in a second study, on human thymus T cells.

The specimen was thymocytes. The receptor set was obtained from a boy under two years old with a congenital heart defect.

The chain links TRBV11-2 to TRBJ1-1, with TRBD1 matching 12 bases. The CDR3 has 15 residues. The trim removed 5 bases at V and 7 bases at J, leaving 8 bases unmatched. The V gene's germline CDR1 is SGHAT and CDR2 FQNNGV. The CDR3 bases are TGTGCCAGCAGCCGGGGACAGGGGGCTAGGGATGAAGCTTTCTTT. As protein: CASSRGQGARDEAFF.

The genes are TRBV29-1 and TRBJ1-1; maybe TRBD1 (6 bases). Germline-derived CDR1 and CDR2 are SQVTM and ANQGSEA. Trimming left V 1 base short and J 3 bases short, with 12 bases between. This CDR3 is built from 14 residues. CDR3 protein: CSVEAQGWDTEAFF. The CDR3 DNA reads TGCAGCGTTGAAGCCCAGGGGTGGGACACTGAAGCTTTCTTT.

This chain connects TRBV4-1 to TRBJ2-2; 10 bases fit TRBD1. The junction had 5 bases not matched to a gene; V was cut back by 0 bases and J by 4 bases. There are 17 residues in the CDR3. The germline V gene has CDR1 MGHRA and CDR2 YSYEKL. The DNA of the CDR3 is TGCGCCAGCAGCCAAGAGGCCGGGACAGGGGTCACCGGGGAGCTGTTTTTT. This translates into CASSQEAGTGVTGELFF.

The rearrangement uses TRBV18 and TRBJ1-2, with 7 bases lining up with TRBD1. The CDR3 length is 17 residues. Losses at the gene ends were 0 bases for V and 4 bases for J; bases not matched to a gene: 11. Germline CDR1 reads KGHSH; CDR2 reads LQKENI. For the CDR3, the DNA is TGTGCCAGCTCACCACCAACTAGACAGGGAAGGCCCTATGGCTACACCTTC. This sequence encodes CASSPPTRQGRPYGYTF.

This clone occurred once. This chain joins TRBV7-2 and TRBJ2-5; 8 bases agree with TRBD2. The CDR3 sequence is 14 residues long. The germline V gene encodes CDR1 SGHTA and CDR2 FQGNSA. J gave up 4 bases and V 10 bases, and 11 bases lay outside the gene matches. This CDR3 is CATFSGIQLETQYF. Written as DNA, the CDR3 is TGTGCCACCTTTAGCGGGATCCAACTAGAGACCCAGTACTTC.